Ten or more counts support the clone carrying this T cell receptor (beta chain). Antigen specificity is unknown. A primer in the constant region served to generate TCR beta cDNA from 450 to 650 ng of total RNA. Libraries for TCR beta were built through three nested multiplex PCR rounds, which together made up a slightly modified ARM-PCR procedure. Amplification in the first two PCR rounds was performed using TRBV1-TRBV30 forward primers and a C-beta reverse primer for 10 cycles each. MiXCR was run by TCRdb on the multiplex PCR reads, yielding one entry per CDR3 protein. The sample lists tens of thousands of distinct CDR3 sequences; 69% were seen once. Investigators took RNA and DNA out together from about 20-30 mg of unsorted bulk tissue. After removal of 3 bases from V and 9 bases from J, the junction contained 13 bases not matched to a gene. This CDR3 spans 16 amino acids. Per germline, CDR1 SGHAT and CDR2 FQNNGV.

The data were obtained in a study of tumor-infiltrating lymphocytes in primary liver carcinoma. Whole-study results and caveats: Top-250-clone fractions were significantly higher in tumors than in blood (p = 0.039).

The rearrangement joins TRBV11-2 to TRBJ2-1; TRBD2 aligns across 8 bases. The receptor's source is a man aged 35 to 55 with primary liver carcinoma and hepatitis B virus infection. Sequenced: tumor-adjacent normal liver tissue. The CDR3 sequence: CASSLDIGLAMGEQFF. CDR3 sequence (DNA): TGTGCCAGCAGCTTGGATATCGGACTAGCCATGGGTGAGCAGTTCTTC.